Below, one T cell receptor (beta chain) is given with its context. The source of the sample is a study of shared clonotypes between healthy human individuals. CD45RO negativity and positive selection for CCR7 defined naive CD8 cells, a population that excluded terminally differentiated effector memory CD45RA+ cells. Unmatched junction bases numbered 5, after V lost 1 base and J lost 3 bases. This CDR3 is 15 amino acids long. Germline lookup yields CDR1 GTSNPN and CDR2 SVGIG (reference sequence). TCRdb keeps only in-frame clones here, not all; method: immunoSEQ multiplex PCR. The sample yields nearly 2 million clones, approximately 94% seen once.

The sample consisted of naive CD8+ T cells sorted from blood. The receptor comes from a man in his late teens or twenties in good health. This chain uses TRBV30 with TRBJ2-1; 8 positions match TRBD2. CDR3 sequence reads: CAWSDGRDNYNEQFF. Written as DNA, the CDR3 is TGTGCCTGGAGTGACGGGAGGGACAACTACAATGAGCAGTTCTTC.